This entry features one T cell receptor (beta chain) sequence. The entry originates in a study of identifying expanded T cells in peripheral blood. The CDR3 is 17 residues long. V was trimmed by 4 bases and J by 0 bases, leaving 16 bases between them. Per the germline V gene, CDR1 is LNHDA and CDR2 is SQIVND (reference sequence). Clones were sequenced by immunoSEQ multiplex PCR, and TCRdb holds only the in-frame ones, with some missing. Of 83,000 or so clones listed, around nine tenths were seen once; the top ten hold roughly 3.9%. This sequence was found in a person aged 18 to 75 in good health. The gene calls are TRBV19 and TRBJ1-3; D uncertain. The sample consisted of blood. The CDR3 nucleotides read TGTGCCAGTAGTACCTTGGGCAGCCTAACCTCTGGAAACACCATATATTTT. Translated, it gives CASSTLGSLTSGNTIYF.